This is a list of T cell receptor beta chains from one sample in a study of T cell changes during pregnancy in multiple sclerosis. Produced via immunoSEQ multiplex PCR; TCRdb's table is partial and in-frame only. The sample yields roughly 38,000 clones, around 91% seen once. Sequencing used CD4+ T cells from peripheral blood mononuclear cells, obtained in the second trimester of pregnancy. Source of these receptors: a female donor in good health, enrolled as a control in a pregnancy study. The CDR3 runs from the conserved cysteine through the conserved F or W. D genes are given only for firm matches. Clone size is stated in some rows and not others, as once, few, many or a class when expanded.

V: TRBV27; length: 14; D: .; J: TRBJ1-1; size: once; CDR3: CASSLGHRNTEAFF; DNA: TGTGCCAGCAGTTTGGGACACAGGAACACTGAAGCTTTCTTT
V: TRBV7-2; length: 17; D: TRBD2; J: TRBJ2-2; size: .; CDR3: CASSLKGTSGGAGELFF; DNA: TGTGCCAGCAGCTTAAAAGGGACTAGCGGGGGGGCCGGGGAGCTGTTTTTT
V: TRBV7-2; length: 15; D: .; J: TRBJ1-5; size: .; CDR3: CASSFTGGINQPQHF; DNA: TGTGCCAGCAGCTTCACCGGGGGGATTAATCAGCCCCAGCATTTT
V: TRBV10-2; length: 15; D: .; J: TRBJ2-7; size: .; CDR3: CASSERTVNLYEQYF; DNA: TGCGCCAGCAGTGAGAGGACAGTGAACCTTTACGAGCAGTACTTC
V: TRBV7-2; length: 15; D: TRBD1; J: TRBJ2-7; size: .; CDR3: CASSLGMGQGYEQYF; DNA: TGTGCCAGCAGCTTAGGTATGGGACAGGGGTACGAGCAGTACTTC
V: TRBV12-2; length: 12; D: .; J: TRBJ1-2; size: .; CDR3: CASRFNSYGYTF; DNA: TGTGCAAGTCGCTTCAACTCCTATGGCTACACCTTC
V: TRBV2; length: 19; D: TRBD1; J: TRBJ1-1; size: .; CDR3: CASSVTGTGDEYRDTEAFF; DNA: TGTGCCAGCAGCGTGACTGGGACAGGGGATGAGTATCGGGACACTGAAGCTTTCTTT
V: TRBV5-1; length: 15; D: .; J: TRBJ2-5; size: .; CDR3: CASSLAEGPRETQYF; DNA: TGCGCCAGCAGCTTGGCGGAGGGACCACGAGAGACCCAGTACTTC
V: TRBV7-8; length: 15; D: .; J: TRBJ1-5; size: .; CDR3: CASSLTERSNQPQHF; DNA: TGTGCCAGCAGTCTAACCGAGAGAAGCAATCAGCCCCAGCATTTT
V: TRBV5-1; length: 14; D: TRBD1; J: TRBJ1-3; size: .; CDR3: CASSTGTGGNTIYF; DNA: TGCGCCAGCAGCACCGGGACAGGGGGAAACACCATATATTTT
V: TRBV4-3; length: 19; D: .; J: TRBJ2-2; size: .; CDR3: CASSQELQGRTADTGELFF; DNA: TGCGCCAGCAGCCAAGAGCTTCAGGGCAGGACAGCTGACACCGGGGAGCTGTTTTTT
V: TRBV10-3; length: 15; D: .; J: TRBJ1-6; size: .; CDR3: CAISNSGAYNSPLHF; DNA: TGTGCCATCAGTAACTCCGGGGCCTATAATTCACCCCTCCACTTT
V: TRBV7-8; length: 17; D: .; J: TRBJ1-5; size: .; CDR3: CASSLASEHLPDQPQHF; DNA: TGTGCCAGCAGCTTAGCCAGTGAACACCTCCCCGATCAGCCCCAGCATTTT
V: TRBV9; length: 14; D: .; J: TRBJ2-3; size: .; CDR3: CASSVLTSTDTQYF; DNA: TGTGCCAGCAGCGTCCTGACAAGCACAGATACGCAGTATTTT
V: TRBV15; length: 17; D: .; J: TRBJ1-2; size: .; CDR3: CATSRGTGRKANYGYTF; DNA: TGTGCCACCAGCAGAGGAACAGGACGGAAGGCGAACTATGGCTACACCTTC
V: TRBV7-8; length: 13; D: .; J: TRBJ1-1; size: .; CDR3: CASSYRLNTEAFF; DNA: TGTGCCAGCAGCTACAGACTGAACACTGAAGCTTTCTTT
V: TRBV28; length: 16; D: TRBD2; J: TRBJ2-3; size: .; CDR3: CASSPYSGGRTDTQYF; DNA: TGTGCCAGCAGCCCTTATAGCGGGGGGCGCACAGATACGCAGTATTTT
V: TRBV7-2; length: 15; D: .; J: TRBJ1-2; size: few; CDR3: CASSLSGTSNYGYTF; DNA: TGTGCCAGCAGCTTATCGGGGACTTCTAACTATGGCTACACCTTC
V: TRBV20-1; length: 11; D: .; J: TRBJ2-3; size: .; CDR3: CSASTTDTQYF; DNA: TGCAGTGCCTCTACCACAGATACGCAGTATTTT
V: TRBV9; length: 15; D: .; J: TRBJ2-3; size: .; CDR3: CASSPNQGSTDTQYF; DNA: TGTGCCAGCAGCCCTAATCAGGGTAGCACAGATACGCAGTATTTT
V: TRBV14; length: 12; D: .; J: TRBJ1-2; size: .; CDR3: CASSQAVYGYTF; DNA: TGTGCCAGCAGCCAAGCTGTCTATGGCTACACCTTC
V: TRBV7-2; length: 15; D: TRBD1; J: TRBJ1-3; size: .; CDR3: CASSLETGVGNTIYF; DNA: TGTGCCAGCAGCTTAGAGACAGGGGTCGGAAACACCATATATTTT
V: TRBV9; length: 13; D: TRBD2; J: TRBJ2-7; size: .; CDR3: CASSGASGGEQYF; DNA: TGTGCCAGCAGCGGGGCTAGCGGGGGCGAGCAGTACTTC
V: TRBV7-3; length: 13; D: .; J: TRBJ1-1; size: .; CDR3: CASSFSAETEAFF; DNA: TGTGCCAGCAGCTTTTCGGCGGAAACTGAAGCTTTCTTT
V: TRBV12-5; length: 16; D: TRBD1; J: TRBJ2-1; size: .; CDR3: CASGPPGTGGFNEQFF; DNA: TGTGCTAGTGGTCCCCCCGGGACAGGGGGTTTCAATGAGCAGTTCTTC
V: TRBV6-6; length: 15; D: TRBD1; J: TRBJ1-4; size: .; CDR3: CASSPDRGVIEKLFF; DNA: TGTGCCAGCAGTCCCGACAGGGGCGTGATCGAAAAACTGTTTTTT
V: TRBV10-1; length: 14; D: TRBD1; J: TRBJ1-6; size: once; CDR3: CATLRTGDHSPLHF; DNA: TGCGCCACCCTAAGGACAGGGGACCATTCACCCCTCCACTTT
V: TRBV4-3; length: 13; D: TRBD1; J: TRBJ2-7; size: .; CDR3: CASSDRQGYEQYF; DNA: TGCGCCAGCAGCGATCGACAGGGTTACGAGCAGTACTTC
V: TRBV4-2; length: 16; D: TRBD2; J: TRBJ2-1; size: .; CDR3: CASSQDLAGGYNEQFF; DNA: TGTGCCAGCAGCCAAGATTTAGCGGGGGGGTACAATGAGCAGTTCTTC
V: TRBV2; length: 12; D: TRBD1; J: TRBJ1-5; size: .; CDR3: CASRIQGQPQHF; DNA: TGTGCCAGCAGGATACAGGGGCAGCCCCAGCATTTT
V: TRBV5-1; length: 13; D: .; J: TRBJ2-5; size: once; CDR3: CASSLGTEETQYF; DNA: TGCGCCAGCAGCTTGGGGACAGAAGAGACCCAGTACTTC
V: TRBV27; length: 18; D: TRBD1; J: TRBJ1-2; size: .; CDR3: CASSFYSRGQGRVWGYTF; DNA: TGTGCCAGCAGTTTTTATTCGCGGGGACAGGGGAGGGTCTGGGGCTACACCTTC
V: TRBV5-1; length: 15; D: .; J: TRBJ2-5; size: .; CDR3: CASSKTAGYQETQYF; DNA: TGCGCCAGCAGCAAGACCGCAGGATACCAAGAGACCCAGTACTTC
V: TRBV19; length: 15; D: TRBD1; J: TRBJ2-2; size: .; CDR3: CASSSWTGTTGELFF; DNA: TGTGCCAGTAGTTCCTGGACAGGGACGACCGGGGAGCTGTTTTTT
V: TRBV4-3; length: 15; D: TRBD1; J: TRBJ1-5; size: .; CDR3: CASSQDPGGDQPQHF; DNA: TGCGCCAGCAGCCAGGACCCAGGGGGCGATCAGCCCCAGCATTTT
V: TRBV19; length: 17; D: TRBD1; J: TRBJ1-5; size: .; CDR3: CASSSLRRTGNNQPQHF; DNA: TGTGCCAGTAGCTCTCTCCGTAGGACAGGGAACAATCAGCCCCAGCATTTT
V: TRBV5-8; length: 14; D: .; J: TRBJ1-1; size: once; CDR3: CASSLEGRVAEAFF; DNA: TGTGCCAGCAGCTTGGAGGGCAGGGTGGCTGAAGCTTTCTTT
V: TRBV9; length: 16; D: .; J: TRBJ2-3; size: once; CDR3: CASSLGGRGPTDTQYF; DNA: TGTGCCAGCAGTCTTGGAGGGCGGGGGCCCACAGATACGCAGTATTTT
V: TRBV5-6; length: 13; D: .; J: TRBJ1-6; size: few; CDR3: CASSLGGVSPLHF; DNA: TGTGCCAGCAGCTTGGGGGGGGTTTCACCCCTCCACTTT
V: TRBV18; length: 17; D: .; J: TRBJ1-5; size: once; CDR3: CASSQRGTFDSNQPQHF; DNA: TGTGCCAGCTCACAACGAGGGACATTTGATAGCAATCAGCCCCAGCATTTT
V: TRBV7-9; length: 13; D: .; J: TRBJ2-2; size: .; CDR3: CASSPPGTGELFF; DNA: TGTGCCAGCAGCCCCCCCGGTACCGGGGAGCTGTTTTTT
V: TRBV27; length: 16; D: TRBD1; J: TRBJ1-5; size: .; CDR3: CASSPQTRGLHQPQHF; DNA: TGTGCCAGCAGCCCACAGACCAGGGGGCTGCATCAGCCCCAGCATTTT
V: TRBV2; length: 15; D: .; J: TRBJ1-5; size: .; CDR3: CASSPGGQGIQPQHF; DNA: TGTGCCAGCAGCCCCGGCGGGCAGGGGATTCAGCCCCAGCATTTT
V: TRBV4-2; length: 15; D: .; J: TRBJ1-5; size: .; CDR3: CASSQDPTAVQPQHF; DNA: TGTGCCAGCAGCCAAGATCCCACAGCCGTTCAGCCCCAGCATTTT
V: TRBV4-2; length: 12; D: .; J: TRBJ1-1; size: .; CDR3: CASSLAGAEAFF; DNA: TGTGCCAGCAGCCTTGCGGGGGCTGAAGCTTTCTTT
V: TRBV4-3; length: 15; D: TRBD2; J: TRBJ2-7; size: .; CDR3: CASSLGLAGLDEQYF; DNA: TGCGCCAGCAGCTTGGGACTAGCGGGGTTAGATGAGCAGTACTTC
V: TRBV2; length: 13; D: TRBD1; J: TRBJ1-5; size: .; CDR3: CAGSGTGNQPQHF; DNA: TGTGCCGGCTCTGGGACAGGTAATCAGCCCCAGCATTTT